This TCR beta chain was profiled in a study of blood T cell repertoires in COVID-19. The CDR3 contains 15 residues. V was pared by 6 bases and J by 4 bases, with 5 bases of the junction left unmatched. Germline V gene sequence: CDR1 LNHDA, CDR2 SQIVND (reference sequence). In the authors' workflow: Estimates of nucleated cell counts were drawn from the amplification of reference gene primers. Here immunoSEQ multiplex PCR was the method, and the copy in TCRdb shows in-frame clones only, minus some. V, J and clone size derive from that table, while D and trimming were established from the DNA sequence. The sample includes more than 250,000 clones, roughly 87% of them seen just once.

The sequence came from a woman in her forties who had recovered from COVID-19. The rearrangement uses TRBV19 and TRBJ2-2; 10 bases fit TRBD1. Specimen: PBMCs or T cells enriched from blood (not recorded which). The CDR3 nucleotides read TGTGCCAGTAGCCGACAGGGGGCAGGCACCGGGGAGCTGTTTTTT. Protein: CASSRQGAGTGELFF.